The subject of this entry is one T cell receptor (beta chain). Original analysis: From reference gene primer amplification, estimates of nucleated cell counts were derived. Profiled with immunoSEQ multiplex PCR; TCRdb holds only in-frame clones, not every one. V and J calls plus clone size are reproduced from that table; the DNA served to infer D and trimming. The table has about 57,000 clones, approximately 78% seen once. This sample was included in a study of blood T cell repertoires in COVID-19. In the study overall: COVID-19 samples, acute and convalescent, were from the United States, Italy and Spain. T cells, B-cell-depleted T cells, or PBMCs supplied cDNA or gDNA.

The cohort comprised adults aged about 18 to 89 years residing in approximately 22 US areas. Sequenced: PBMCs or T cells enriched from blood (not recorded which). This clonotype originated in a woman between 35 and 50 years old with acute COVID-19.

This chain's CDR3 is CASMGRANYGYTF. The CDR3 bases are TGTGCCAGCATGGGCAGAGCTAACTATGGCTACACCTTC. V gene TRBV28 combines with J gene TRBJ1-2; D uncertain. V was trimmed by 7 bases and J by 0 bases, leaving 9 bases between them. The CDR3 consists of 13 residues. Germline values: CDR1 MDHEN, CDR2 SYDVKM.